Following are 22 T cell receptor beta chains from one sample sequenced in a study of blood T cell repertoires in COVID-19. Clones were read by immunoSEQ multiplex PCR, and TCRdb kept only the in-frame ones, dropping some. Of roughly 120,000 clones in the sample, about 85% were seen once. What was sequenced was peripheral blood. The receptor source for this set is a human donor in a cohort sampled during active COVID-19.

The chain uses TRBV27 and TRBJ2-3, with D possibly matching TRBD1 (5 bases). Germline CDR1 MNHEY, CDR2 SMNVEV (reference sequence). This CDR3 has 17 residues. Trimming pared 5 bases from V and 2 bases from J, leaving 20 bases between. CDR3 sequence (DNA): TGTGCCAGCAGTAAAAAACAGGATTTACTCCTCACAGATACGCAGTATTTT. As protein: CASSKKQDLLLTDTQYF.

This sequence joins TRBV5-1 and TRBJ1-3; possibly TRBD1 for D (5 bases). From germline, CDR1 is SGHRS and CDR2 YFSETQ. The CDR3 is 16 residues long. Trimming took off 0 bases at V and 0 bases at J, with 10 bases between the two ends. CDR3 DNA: TGCGCCAGCAGCTTGGACAGGCTTAGCTCTGGAAACACCATATATTTT. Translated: CASSLDRLSSGNTIYF.

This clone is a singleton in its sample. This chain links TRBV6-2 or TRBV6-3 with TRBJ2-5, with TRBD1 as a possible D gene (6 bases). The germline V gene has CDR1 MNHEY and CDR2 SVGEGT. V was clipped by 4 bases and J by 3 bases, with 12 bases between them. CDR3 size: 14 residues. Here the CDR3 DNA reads TGTGCCAGCAGTTGGGGGCAGATTAAAGAGACCCAGTACTTC. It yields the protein CASSWGQIKETQYF.

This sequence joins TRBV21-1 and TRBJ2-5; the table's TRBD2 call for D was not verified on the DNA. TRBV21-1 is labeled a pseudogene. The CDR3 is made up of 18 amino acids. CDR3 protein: CASSHGPRTASTPGTQYF. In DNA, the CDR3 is TGTGCCAGCAGCCATGGGCCAAGGACTGCCTCTACGCCGGGGACCCAGTACTTC.

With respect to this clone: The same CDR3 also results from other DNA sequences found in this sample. The CDR3, as DNA: TGTGCCAGCTCACCCGGGAGCAATCAGCCCCAGCATTTT. Translation gives CASSPGSNQPQHF. The chain is built from TRBV18 and TRBJ1-5, with D uncertain. CDR1 is KGHSH, CDR2 LQKENI, per germline. V lost 3 bases, J lost 1 base, and 4 bases lay in between. There are 13 residues in the CDR3.

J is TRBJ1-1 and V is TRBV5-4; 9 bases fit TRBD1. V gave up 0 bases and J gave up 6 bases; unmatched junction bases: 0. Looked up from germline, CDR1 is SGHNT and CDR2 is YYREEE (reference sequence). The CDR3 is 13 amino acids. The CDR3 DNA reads TGTGCCAGCAGCTTGGACAGGGGGCCTGAAGCTTTCTTT. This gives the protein CASSLDRGPEAFF.

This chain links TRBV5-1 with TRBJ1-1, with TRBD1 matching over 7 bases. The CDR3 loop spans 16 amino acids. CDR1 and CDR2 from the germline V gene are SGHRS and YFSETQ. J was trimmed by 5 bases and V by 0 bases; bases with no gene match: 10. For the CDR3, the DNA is TGCGCCAGCAGCTTGGCAGCAGTGACAGGGTATACTGAAGCTTTCTTT. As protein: CASSLAAVTGYTEAFF.

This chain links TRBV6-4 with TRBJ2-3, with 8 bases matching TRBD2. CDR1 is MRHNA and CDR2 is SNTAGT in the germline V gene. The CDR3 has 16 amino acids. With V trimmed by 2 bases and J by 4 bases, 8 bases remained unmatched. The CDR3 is CASSDVAGGRSDTQYF. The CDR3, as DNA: TGTGCCAGCAGTGACGTCGCGGGAGGTCGGTCAGATACGCAGTATTTT.

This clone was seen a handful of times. CDR3 residues: CASSLDTYYNEQFF. The CDR3 DNA follows: TGTGCCAGCAGCTTAGATACCTATTACAATGAGCAGTTCTTC. V usage is TRBV11-3 and J usage is TRBJ2-1; D unresolved. This CDR3 has 14 amino acids. V gave up 0 bases and J gave up 4 bases, with 7 bases separating them. Germline CDR1 is SGHNT and CDR2 is YENEEA.

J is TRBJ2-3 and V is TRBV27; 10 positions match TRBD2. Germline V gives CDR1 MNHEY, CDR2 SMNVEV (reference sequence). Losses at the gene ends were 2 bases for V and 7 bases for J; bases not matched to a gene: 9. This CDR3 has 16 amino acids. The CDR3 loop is CASSLGLAGATNTQYF. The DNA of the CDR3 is TGTGCCAGCAGTTTAGGGCTAGCGGGAGCAACGAATACGCAGTATTTT.

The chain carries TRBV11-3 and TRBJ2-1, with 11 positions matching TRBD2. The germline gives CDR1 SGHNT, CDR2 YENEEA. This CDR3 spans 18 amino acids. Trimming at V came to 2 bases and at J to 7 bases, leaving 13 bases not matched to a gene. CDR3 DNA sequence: TGTGCCAGCAGCTTATCCCCTAGCGGGAGGACCAAGACTAATGAGCAGTTCTTC. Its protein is CASSLSPSGRTKTNEQFF.

This CDR3 reads CASSLLAGNVYEQYF. The CDR3 region has the DNA TGTGCCAGCAGTTTACTAGCGGGAAACGTCTACGAGCAGTACTTC. This chain connects TRBV28 to TRBJ2-7; 9 nucleotides agree with TRBD2. Trimming took 2 bases from V and 3 from J; bases not matched to a gene: 5. CDR1 is MDHEN and CDR2 is SYDVKM in the germline V gene. The CDR3 is made up of 15 amino acids.

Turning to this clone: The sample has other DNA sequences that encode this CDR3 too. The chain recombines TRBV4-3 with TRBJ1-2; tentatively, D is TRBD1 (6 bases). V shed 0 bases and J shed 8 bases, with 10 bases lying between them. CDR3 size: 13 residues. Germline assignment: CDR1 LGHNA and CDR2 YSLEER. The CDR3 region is CASSQDRGGGYTF. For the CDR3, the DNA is TGCGCCAGCAGCCAAGATCGAGGGGGAGGCTACACCTTC.

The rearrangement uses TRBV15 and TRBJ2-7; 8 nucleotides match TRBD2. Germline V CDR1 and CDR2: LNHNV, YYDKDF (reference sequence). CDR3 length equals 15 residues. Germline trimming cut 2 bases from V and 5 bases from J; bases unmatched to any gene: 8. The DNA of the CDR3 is TGTGCCACCAGCAGAAGCGGGAGCGGGTTCCACGAGCAGTACTTC. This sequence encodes CATSRSGSGFHEQYF.

The CDR3 loop is CASSPDGAGEADTQYF. DNA of the CDR3: TGTGCCAGCAGTCCCGATGGAGCGGGAGAAGCAGATACGCAGTATTTT. The V and J genes are TRBV27 and TRBJ2-3, with 8 bases fitting TRBD2. Germline assignment: CDR1 MNHEY and CDR2 SMNVEV (reference sequence). The CDR3 has 16 residues. The V gene end was trimmed by 5 bases and the J gene end by 4 bases; junction bases not matched to a gene: 11.

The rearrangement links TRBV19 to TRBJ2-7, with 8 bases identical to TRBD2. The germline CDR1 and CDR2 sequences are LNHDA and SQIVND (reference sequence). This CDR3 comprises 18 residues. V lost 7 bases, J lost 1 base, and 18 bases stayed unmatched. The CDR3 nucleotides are TGTGCCAGTACCATGGGGCGGGGGGCGCAAAACAATTCCTACGAGCAGTACTTC. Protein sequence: CASTMGRGAQNNSYEQYF.

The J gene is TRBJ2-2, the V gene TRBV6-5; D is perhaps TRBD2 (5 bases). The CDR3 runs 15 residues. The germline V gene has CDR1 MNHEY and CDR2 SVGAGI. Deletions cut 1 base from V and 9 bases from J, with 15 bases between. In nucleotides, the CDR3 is TGTGCCAGCAGTTACTTCTCAGCGGACGACCGGGAGCTGTTTTTT. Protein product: CASSYFSADDRELFF.

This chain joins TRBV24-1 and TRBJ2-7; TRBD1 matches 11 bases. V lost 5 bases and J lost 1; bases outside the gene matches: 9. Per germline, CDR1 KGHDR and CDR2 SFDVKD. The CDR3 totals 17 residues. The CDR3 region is CATSGPARDRGSYEQYF. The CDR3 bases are TGTGCCACCAGTGGCCCCGCCCGGGACAGGGGGTCCTACGAGCAGTACTTC.

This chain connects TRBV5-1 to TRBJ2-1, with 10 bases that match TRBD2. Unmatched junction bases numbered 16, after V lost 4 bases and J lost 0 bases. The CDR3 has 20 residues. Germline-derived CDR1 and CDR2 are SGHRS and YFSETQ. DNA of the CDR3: TGCGCCAGCAGCCGCATTTTGACTAGCGGGTCCCATAGCTCCTACAATGAGCAGTTCTTC. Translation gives CASSRILTSGSHSSYNEQFF.

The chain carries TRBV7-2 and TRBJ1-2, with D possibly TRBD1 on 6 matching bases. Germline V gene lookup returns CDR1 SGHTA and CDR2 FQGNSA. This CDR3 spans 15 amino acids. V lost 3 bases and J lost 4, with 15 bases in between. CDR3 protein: CASSFEQTGLYGYTF. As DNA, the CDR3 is TGTGCCAGCAGCTTTGAACAAACAGGGCTCTATGGCTACACCTTC.

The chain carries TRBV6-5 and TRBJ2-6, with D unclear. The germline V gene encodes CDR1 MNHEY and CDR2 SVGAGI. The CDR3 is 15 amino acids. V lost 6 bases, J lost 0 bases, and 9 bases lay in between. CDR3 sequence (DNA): TGTGCCAGCAGCCCGGTATCCTCTGGGGCCAACGTCCTGACTTTC. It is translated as CASSPVSSGANVLTF.

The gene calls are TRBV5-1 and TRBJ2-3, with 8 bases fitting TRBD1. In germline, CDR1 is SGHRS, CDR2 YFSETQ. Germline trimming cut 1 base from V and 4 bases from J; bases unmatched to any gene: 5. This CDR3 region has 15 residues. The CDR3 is CASSLRQGASDTQYF. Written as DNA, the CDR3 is TGCGCCAGCAGCTTGCGCCAGGGGGCCTCAGATACGCAGTATTTT.